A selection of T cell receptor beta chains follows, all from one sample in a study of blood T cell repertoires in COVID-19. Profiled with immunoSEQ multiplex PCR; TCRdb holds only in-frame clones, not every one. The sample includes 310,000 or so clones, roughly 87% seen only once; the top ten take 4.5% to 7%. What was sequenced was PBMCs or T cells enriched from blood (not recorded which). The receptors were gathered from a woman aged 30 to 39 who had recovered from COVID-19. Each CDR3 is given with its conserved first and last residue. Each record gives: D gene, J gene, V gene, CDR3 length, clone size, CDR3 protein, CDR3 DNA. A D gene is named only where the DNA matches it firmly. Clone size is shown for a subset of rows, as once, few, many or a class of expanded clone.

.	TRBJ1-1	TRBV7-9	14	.	CASRSGARAGAAFF	TGTGCCAGCAGGTCAGGAGCACGGGCAGGGGCCGCTTTCTTT
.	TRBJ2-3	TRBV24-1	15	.	CATSVGGSSTDTQYF	TGTGCCACCAGTGTCGGGGGTTCTAGCACAGATACGCAGTATTTT
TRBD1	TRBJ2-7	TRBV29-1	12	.	CSVGQGGYEQYF	TGCAGCGTCGGACAGGGGGGGTACGAGCAGTACTTC
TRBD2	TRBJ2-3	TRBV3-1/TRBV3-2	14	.	CASSPGGFTDTQYF	TGTGCCAGCAGCCCCGGGGGGTTCACAGATACGCAGTATTTT
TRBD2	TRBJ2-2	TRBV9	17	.	CASSAGLAGVNTGELFF	TGTGCCAGCAGCGCCGGACTAGCGGGGGTGAACACCGGGGAGCTGTTTTTT
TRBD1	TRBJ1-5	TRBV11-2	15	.	CASSLGTASNQPQHF	TGTGCCAGCAGCCTCGGGACAGCTAGCAATCAGCCCCAGCATTTT
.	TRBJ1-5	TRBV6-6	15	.	CASSRGTESNQPQHF	TGTGCCAGCAGTAGAGGGACTGAAAGCAATCAGCCCCAGCATTTT
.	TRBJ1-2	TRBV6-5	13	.	CASSWTAFDGYTF	TGTGCCAGCAGTTGGACTGCGTTCGATGGCTACACCTTC
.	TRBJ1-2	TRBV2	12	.	CANSASGPGYTF	TGTGCCAACAGTGCGTCAGGTCCTGGCTACACCTTC
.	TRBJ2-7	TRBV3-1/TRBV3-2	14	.	CASSQRDSTYEQYF	TGTGCCAGCAGCCAACGAGACAGCACCTACGAGCAGTACTTC
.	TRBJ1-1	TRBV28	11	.	CASTLNTEAFF	TGTGCCAGCACGTTGAACACTGAAGCTTTCTTT
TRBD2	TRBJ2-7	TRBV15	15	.	CATSRDRGGPYEQYF	TGTGCCACCAGCAGAGATCGCGGGGGTCCCTACGAGCAGTACTTC
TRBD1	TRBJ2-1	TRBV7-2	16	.	CASSPRPGQGVNEQFF	TGTGCCAGCAGCCCCCGCCCGGGACAGGGTGTAAATGAGCAGTTCTTC
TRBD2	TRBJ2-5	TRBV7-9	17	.	CASRRLAGGLKRETQYF	TGTGCCAGCAGACGACTAGCGGGGGGCCTTAAACGGGAGACCCAGTACTTC
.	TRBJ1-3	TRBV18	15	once	CASSPTGSSGNTIYF	TGTGCCAGCTCACCCACAGGGAGCTCTGGAAACACCATATATTTT
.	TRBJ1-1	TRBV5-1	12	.	CASSQGGTEAFF	TGCGCCAGCAGTCAGGGAGGAACTGAAGCTTTCTTT
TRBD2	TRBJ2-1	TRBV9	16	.	CASSVGSGGLYNEQFF	TGTGCCAGCAGCGTAGGAAGCGGGGGGCTCTACAATGAGCAGTTCTTC
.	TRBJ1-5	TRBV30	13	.	CAWSVSVNQPQHF	TGTGCCTGGAGTGTGTCCGTCAATCAGCCCCAGCATTTT
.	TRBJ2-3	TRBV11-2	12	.	CASSLTEDTQYF	TGTGCCAGCAGCCTAACAGAAGATACGCAGTATTTT
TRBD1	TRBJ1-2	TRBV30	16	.	CAWGFRVVGGMSGYTF	TGTGCCTGGGGTTTCCGGGTAGTAGGGGGCATGAGTGGCTACACCTTC
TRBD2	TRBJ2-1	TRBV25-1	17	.	CASSEYTSSGGFNEQFF	TGTGCCAGCAGTGAATATACCTCTAGCGGTGGATTCAATGAGCAGTTCTTC
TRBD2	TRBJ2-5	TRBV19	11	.	CASRGGETQYF	TGTGCCAGTAGGGGAGGGGAGACCCAGTACTTC
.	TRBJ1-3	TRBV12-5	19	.	CASGLSPRATGYWGNTIYF	TGTGCTAGTGGTTTGTCACCACGGGCCACAGGGTATTGGGGAAACACCATATATTTT
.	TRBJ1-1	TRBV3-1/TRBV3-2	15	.	CASSPPMTGNTEAFF	TGTGCCAGCAGCCCCCCGATGACAGGGAACACTGAAGCTTTCTTT
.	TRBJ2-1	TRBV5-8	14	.	CASSRLAGINEQFF	TGTGCCAGCAGCCGCTTGGCAGGGATCAATGAGCAGTTCTTC
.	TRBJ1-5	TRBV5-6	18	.	CASSTGHTSPLSNQPQHF	TGTGCCAGCAGCACTGGACACACGTCCCCGTTAAGCAATCAGCCCCAGCATTTT
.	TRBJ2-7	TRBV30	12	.	CAWAGPADEQYF	TGTGCCTGGGCAGGGCCCGCCGACGAGCAGTACTTC
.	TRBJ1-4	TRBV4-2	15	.	CASSQGAGQNEKLFF	TGTGCCAGCAGCCAAGGGGCCGGTCAAAATGAAAAACTGTTTTTT
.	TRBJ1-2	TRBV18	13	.	CASSPRDSYGYTF	TGTGCCAGCTCACCCCGGGACTCCTATGGCTACACCTTC
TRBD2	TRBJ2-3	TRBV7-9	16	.	CASSLYLAGGTDTQYF	TGTGCCAGCAGCTTATATTTAGCGGGGGGCACAGATACGCAGTATTTT
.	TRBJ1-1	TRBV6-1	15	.	CASSEGGGWGTEAFF	TGTGCCAGCAGTGAGGGCGGGGGCTGGGGCACTGAAGCTTTCTTT
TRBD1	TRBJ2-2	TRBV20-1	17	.	CSASDTPGTANTGELFF	TGCAGTGCTAGTGACACGCCCGGGACAGCCAACACCGGGGAGCTGTTTTTT
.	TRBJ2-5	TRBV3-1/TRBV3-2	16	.	CASSQVGATRQETQYF	TGTGCCAGCAGCCAGGTGGGAGCCACGAGGCAAGAGACCCAGTACTTC
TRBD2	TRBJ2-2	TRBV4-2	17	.	CASSQGQAGGRTGELFF	TGTGCCAGCAGCCAAGGACAAGCGGGGGGACGCACCGGGGAGCTGTTTTTT
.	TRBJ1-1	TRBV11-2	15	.	CASSLGARANTEAFF	TGTGCCAGCAGCTTAGGGGCCAGGGCGAACACTGAAGCTTTCTTT
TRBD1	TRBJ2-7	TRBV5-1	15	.	CASSVRQGGTYEQYF	TGCGCCAGCAGCGTTCGACAGGGGGGGACCTACGAGCAGTACTTC
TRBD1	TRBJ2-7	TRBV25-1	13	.	CASSDDRAYEQYF	TGTGCCAGCAGTGATGACAGGGCCTACGAGCAGTACTTC
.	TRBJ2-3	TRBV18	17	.	CASSPVQGTQAGDTQYF	TGTGCCAGCTCACCGGTTCAGGGAACCCAGGCTGGAGATACGCAGTATTTT
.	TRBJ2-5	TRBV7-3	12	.	CASSKPGETQYF	TGTGCCAGCAGCAAACCGGGGGAGACCCAGTACTTC
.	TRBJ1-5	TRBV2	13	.	CAIKREANQPQHF	TGTGCCATCAAGAGGGAGGCTAATCAGCCCCAGCATTTT
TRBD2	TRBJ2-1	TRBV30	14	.	CAWSPSGGLYEQFF	TGTGCCTGGAGCCCTAGCGGGGGGTTGTATGAGCAGTTCTTC
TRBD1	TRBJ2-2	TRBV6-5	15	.	CASSYGTGGAGELFF	TGTGCCAGCAGTTACGGGACAGGGGGCGCCGGGGAGCTGTTTTTT
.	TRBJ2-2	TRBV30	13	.	CAWSFGGAGELFF	TGTGCCTGGAGTTTCGGTGGTGCCGGGGAGCTGTTTTTT
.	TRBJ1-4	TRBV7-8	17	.	CASSPLGRGATNEKLFF	TGTGCCAGCAGTCCCCTCGGCAGGGGTGCAACTAATGAAAAACTGTTTTTT
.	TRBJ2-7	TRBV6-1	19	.	CASSETSLSLVARTYEQYF	TGTGCCAGCAGTGAAACGTCCCTCAGTCTAGTGGCTAGAACCTACGAGCAGTACTTC
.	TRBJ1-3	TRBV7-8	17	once	CASSLVPVGRLGNTIYF	TGTGCCAGCAGCTTAGTTCCGGTTGGCAGGTTGGGAAACACCATATATTTT
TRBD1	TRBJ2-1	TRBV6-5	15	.	CASSYAGGFLNEQFF	TGTGCCAGCAGTTACGCAGGGGGCTTCTTGAATGAGCAGTTCTTC
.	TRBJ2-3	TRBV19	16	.	CASSIGLSSVTDTQYF	TGTGCCAGTAGTATAGGGTTGTCTAGTGTAACAGATACGCAGTATTTT
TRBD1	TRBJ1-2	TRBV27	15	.	CASRIEGQGDYGYTF	TGTGCCAGCAGAATCGAGGGACAGGGAGACTATGGCTACACCTTC
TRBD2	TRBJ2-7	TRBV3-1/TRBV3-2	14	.	CASSQAGTTYEQYF	TGTGCCAGCAGCCAAGCCGGGACTACCTACGAGCAGTACTTC
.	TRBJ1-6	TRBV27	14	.	CASSSGTGDSPLHF	TGTGCCAGCAGTTCCGGGACGGGGGATTCACCCCTCCACTTT
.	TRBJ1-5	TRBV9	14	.	CASSVEQEDQPQHF	TGTGCCAGCAGCGTAGAACAGGAAGATCAGCCCCAGCATTTT
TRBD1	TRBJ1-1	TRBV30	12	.	CAWRGTGDEAFF	TGTGCCTGGAGAGGGACAGGCGATGAAGCTTTCTTT
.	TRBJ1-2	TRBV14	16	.	CASSQIGRAAIYGYTF	TGTGCCAGCAGTCAGATCGGGCGGGCAGCCATCTATGGCTACACCTTC
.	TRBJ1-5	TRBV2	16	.	CASSEHRILSNQPQHF	TGTGCCAGCAGTGAACACAGGATCCTTAGCAATCAGCCCCAGCATTTT
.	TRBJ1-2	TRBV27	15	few	CASSLRQDNSQGYTF	TGTGCCAGCAGTTTAAGACAGGATAACTCCCAGGGCTACACCTTC
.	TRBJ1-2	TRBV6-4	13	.	CASSVQQGAGYTF	TGTGCCAGCAGTGTCCAACAGGGAGCCGGCTACACCTTC
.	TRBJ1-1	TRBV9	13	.	CASGTGGGTEAFF	TGTGCCAGCGGCACGGGAGGCGGCACTGAAGCTTTCTTT
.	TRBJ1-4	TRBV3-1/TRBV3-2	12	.	CASRIGGEKLFF	TGTGCCAGCAGGATCGGGGGAGAAAAACTGTTTTTT
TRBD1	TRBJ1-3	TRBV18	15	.	CASSPDRGLTGHPDF	TGTGCCAGCTCACCAGACAGGGGGCTGACTGGCCACCCGGATTTT